What follows are 3 T cell receptor beta chains derived from one specimen sequenced in a study of blood T cell repertoires in COVID-19 (TCRdb year 2020). The library relied on the immunoSEQ multiplex PCR assay. Entries here come from immuneACCESS through TCRdb and include only in-frame sequences with V and J called. Some clones fail to appear in such tables; in the studies checked, an unresolved V gene covers under half of the shortfall, and the cause of the remainder is unknown. The table for this sample lists 45,000 or so clones; nearly 90% of them were counted only once. Roughly 15% of the sample is held by the ten biggest clonotypes. The sequencing sample was made of peripheral blood. The receptors shown here come from a man between 65 and 85 years old with active COVID-19.

The rearrangement joins TRBV7-3 to TRBJ2-1, with TRBD2 identical over 14 bases. Germline values: CDR1 SGHTA, CDR2 FQGTGA. This CDR3 contains 18 residues. The V and J ends lost 5 bases and 6 bases, in that order; junction bases with no gene match: 12. CDR3 in amino acids: CASSDPGLAGALSNEQFF. The CDR3, as DNA: TGTGCCAGCAGCGATCCGGGACTAGCGGGGGCCCTATCCAATGAGCAGTTCTTC.

This clone is a singleton in its sample. The chain has TRBV28 and TRBJ2-1; the match to TRBD1 covers 7 bases. V was clipped by 5 bases and J by 0 bases; unmatched bases: 7. Germline loops: CDR1 MDHEN, CDR2 SYDVKM. There are 16 residues in the CDR3. This CDR3 reads CASSPRTGFSYNEQFF. CDR3 bases: TGTGCCAGCAGTCCCCGGACAGGCTTCTCCTACAATGAGCAGTTCTTC.

V is TRBV6-6 and J is TRBJ1-5; tentatively, D is TRBD1 (5 bases). Trimming cost V 5 bases and J 1 base, with 18 bases left between them. CDR3 length equals 17 residues. Germline V gene data show CDR1 as MNHNY and CDR2 as SVGAGI (reference sequence). In nucleotides, the CDR3 is TGTGCCAGCAGTCGATCCTCCCTCTCAGGGAGCAATCAGCCCCAGCATTTT. This sequence encodes CASSRSSLSGSNQPQHF.